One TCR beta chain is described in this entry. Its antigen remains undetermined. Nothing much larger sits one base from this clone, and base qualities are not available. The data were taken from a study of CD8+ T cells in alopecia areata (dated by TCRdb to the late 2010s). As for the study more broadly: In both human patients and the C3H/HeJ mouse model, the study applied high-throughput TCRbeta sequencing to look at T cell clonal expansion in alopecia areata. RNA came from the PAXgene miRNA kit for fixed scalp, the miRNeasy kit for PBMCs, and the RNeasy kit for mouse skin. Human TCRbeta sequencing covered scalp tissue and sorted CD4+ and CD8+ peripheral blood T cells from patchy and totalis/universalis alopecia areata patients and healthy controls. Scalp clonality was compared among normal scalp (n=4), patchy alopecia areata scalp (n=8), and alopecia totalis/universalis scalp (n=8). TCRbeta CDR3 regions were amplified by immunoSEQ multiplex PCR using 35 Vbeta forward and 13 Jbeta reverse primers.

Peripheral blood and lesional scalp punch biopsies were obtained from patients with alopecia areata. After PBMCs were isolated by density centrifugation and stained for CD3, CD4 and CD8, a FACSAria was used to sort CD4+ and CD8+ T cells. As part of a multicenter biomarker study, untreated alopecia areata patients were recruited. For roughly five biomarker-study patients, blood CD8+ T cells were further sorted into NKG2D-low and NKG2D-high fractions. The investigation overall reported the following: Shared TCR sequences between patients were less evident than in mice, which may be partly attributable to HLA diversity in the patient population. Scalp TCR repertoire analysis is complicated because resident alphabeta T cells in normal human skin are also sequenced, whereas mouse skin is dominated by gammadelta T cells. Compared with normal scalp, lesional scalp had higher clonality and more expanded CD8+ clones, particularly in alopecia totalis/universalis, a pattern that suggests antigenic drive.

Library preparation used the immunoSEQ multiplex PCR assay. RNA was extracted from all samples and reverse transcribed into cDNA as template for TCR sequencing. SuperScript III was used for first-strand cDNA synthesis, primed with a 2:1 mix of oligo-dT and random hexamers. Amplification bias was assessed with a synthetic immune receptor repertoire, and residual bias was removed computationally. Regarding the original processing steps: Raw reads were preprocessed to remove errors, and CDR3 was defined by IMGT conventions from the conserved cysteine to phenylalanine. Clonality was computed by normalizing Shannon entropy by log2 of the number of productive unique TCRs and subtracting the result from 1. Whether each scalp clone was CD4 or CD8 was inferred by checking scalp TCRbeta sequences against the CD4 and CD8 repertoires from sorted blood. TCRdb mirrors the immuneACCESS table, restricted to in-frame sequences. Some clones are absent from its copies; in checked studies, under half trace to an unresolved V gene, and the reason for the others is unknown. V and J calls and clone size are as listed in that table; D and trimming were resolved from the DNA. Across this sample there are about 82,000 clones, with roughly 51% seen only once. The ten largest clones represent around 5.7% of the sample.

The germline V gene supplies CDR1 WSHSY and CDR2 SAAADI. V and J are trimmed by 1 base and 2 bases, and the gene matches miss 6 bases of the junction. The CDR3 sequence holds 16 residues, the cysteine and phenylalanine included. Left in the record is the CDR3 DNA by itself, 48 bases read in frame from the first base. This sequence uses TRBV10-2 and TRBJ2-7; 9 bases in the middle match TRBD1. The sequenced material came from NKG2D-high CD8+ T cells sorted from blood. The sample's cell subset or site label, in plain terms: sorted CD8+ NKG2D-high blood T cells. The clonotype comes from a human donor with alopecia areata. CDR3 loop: CASSEFSDRGTYEQYF. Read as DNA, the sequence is TGCGCCAGCAGTGAGTTTTCAGACAGGGGGACCTACGAGCAGTACTTC.